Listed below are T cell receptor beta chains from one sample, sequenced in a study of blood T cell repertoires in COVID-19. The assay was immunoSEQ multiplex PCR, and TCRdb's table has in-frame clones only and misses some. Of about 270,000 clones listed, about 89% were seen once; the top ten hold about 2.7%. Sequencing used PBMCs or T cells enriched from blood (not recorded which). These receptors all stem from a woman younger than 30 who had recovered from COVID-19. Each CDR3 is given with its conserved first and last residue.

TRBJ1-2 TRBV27 CASSPRDFYGYTF
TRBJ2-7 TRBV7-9 CASSFTGTAYEQYF
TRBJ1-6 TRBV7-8 CASSLGSRNNSPLHF
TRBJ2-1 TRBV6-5 CASNFDGASYNEQFF
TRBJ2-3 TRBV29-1 CSVPGSGTDTQYF
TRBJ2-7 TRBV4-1 CASSPTGGATLGEQYF
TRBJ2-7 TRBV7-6 CASSLVSGSSYEQYF
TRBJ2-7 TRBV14 CASSRKGTGPYEQYF
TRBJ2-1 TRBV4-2 CASSSWGDPYEQFF
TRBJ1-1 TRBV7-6 CASSPRGNTEAFF
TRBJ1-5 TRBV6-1 CASSEPDRRYQPQHF
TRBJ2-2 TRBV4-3 CASSRTSGGAGELFF
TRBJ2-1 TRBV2 CASRVGLAGVYNEQFF
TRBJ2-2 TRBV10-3 CAISESAGGTTGELFF
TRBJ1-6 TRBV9 CASRADSYNSPLHF
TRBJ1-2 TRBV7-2 CASSNLQGALYGYTF
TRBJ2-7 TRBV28 CASRHTRTSGRVHEQYF
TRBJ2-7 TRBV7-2 CASNGDGYYEQYF
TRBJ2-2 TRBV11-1 CASSLPRLAAGELFF
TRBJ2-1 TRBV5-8 CASSTGLGYNEQFF
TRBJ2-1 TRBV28 CASSLDMNRGPITHNEQFF
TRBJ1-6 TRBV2 CASSLGQGRGNSPLHF
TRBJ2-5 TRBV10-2 CASSPVMETQYF
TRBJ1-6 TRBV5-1 CASSSTGGNSPLHF
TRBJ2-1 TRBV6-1 CASSEPGQLYNEQFF
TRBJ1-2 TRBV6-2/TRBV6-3 CASSYESYGYTF
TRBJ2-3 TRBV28 CASSFVDTQYF
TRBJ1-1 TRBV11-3 CASSLERSGGTEAFF
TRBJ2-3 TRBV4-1 CASSQEEWRGATDTQYF
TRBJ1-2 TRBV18 CASSTIHGTGGVNYGYTF
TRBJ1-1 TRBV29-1 CSVAGQLSAEAFF
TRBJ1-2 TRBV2 CASRADTNYGYTF
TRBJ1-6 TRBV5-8 CASSLHLQSSSSYNSPLHF
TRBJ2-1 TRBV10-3 CAISEGEGSYNEQFF
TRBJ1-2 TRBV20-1 CSARDRGYYTF
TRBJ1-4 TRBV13 CASSLMGPNEKLFF
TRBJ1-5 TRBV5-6 CASSFGGGRNQPQHF
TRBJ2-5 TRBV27 CASSSPGLAGETQYF
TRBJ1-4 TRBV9 CASSVSGGGEKLFF
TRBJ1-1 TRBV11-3 CASSLVGLSMNTEAFF
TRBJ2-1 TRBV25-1 CASSDTTGTGKNNEQFF
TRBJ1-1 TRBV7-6 CASSIEAFF
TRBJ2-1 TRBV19 CASSIGWTSGEQFF
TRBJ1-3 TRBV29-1 CSVKQFSGNTIYF
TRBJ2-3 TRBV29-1 CSVTETSIDTQYF
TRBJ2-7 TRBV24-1 CATSDNTGRGSSYEQYF
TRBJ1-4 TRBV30 CALTRVTNEKLFF
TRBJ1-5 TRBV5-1 CASSLEGGPYQPQHF
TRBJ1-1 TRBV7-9 CASSLERRAFF
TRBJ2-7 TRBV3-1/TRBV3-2 CASGGSGFSYEQYF
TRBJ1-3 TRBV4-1 CASSPTGGRNTIYF
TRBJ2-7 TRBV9 CASAGGGTGDYEQYF
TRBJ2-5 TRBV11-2 CASSPTFGAQQETQYF
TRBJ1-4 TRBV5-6 CASSLDATGYEKLFF
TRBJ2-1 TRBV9 CASSVNQPLGSEQFF
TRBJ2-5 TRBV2 CASSEEIAGGVGQTQYF
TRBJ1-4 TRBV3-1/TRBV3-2 CASSQGAGFEKLFF
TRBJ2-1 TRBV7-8 CASSITGNEQFF
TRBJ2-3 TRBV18 CASSPSGYHTQYF
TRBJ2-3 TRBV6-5 CASSYRDYSTIDTQYF